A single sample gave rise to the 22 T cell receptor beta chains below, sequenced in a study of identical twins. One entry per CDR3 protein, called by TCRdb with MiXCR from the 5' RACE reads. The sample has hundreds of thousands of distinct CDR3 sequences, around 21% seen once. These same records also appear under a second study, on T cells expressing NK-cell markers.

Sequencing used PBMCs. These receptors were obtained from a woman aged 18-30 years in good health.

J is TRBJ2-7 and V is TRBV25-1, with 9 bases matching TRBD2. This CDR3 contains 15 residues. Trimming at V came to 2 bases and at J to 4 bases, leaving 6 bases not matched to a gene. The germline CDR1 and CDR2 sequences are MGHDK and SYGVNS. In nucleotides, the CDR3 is TGTGCCAGCAGTGAACTAGCGGGACAGTATTACGAGCAGTACTTC. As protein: CASSELAGQYYEQYF.

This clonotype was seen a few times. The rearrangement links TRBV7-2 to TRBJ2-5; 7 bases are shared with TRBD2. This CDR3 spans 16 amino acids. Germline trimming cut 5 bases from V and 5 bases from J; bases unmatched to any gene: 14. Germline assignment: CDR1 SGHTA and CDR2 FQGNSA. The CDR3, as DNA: TGTGCCAGCAGCCAAAATCGAGCGGGAACCAGGGAGACCCAGTACTTC. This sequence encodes CASSQNRAGTRETQYF.

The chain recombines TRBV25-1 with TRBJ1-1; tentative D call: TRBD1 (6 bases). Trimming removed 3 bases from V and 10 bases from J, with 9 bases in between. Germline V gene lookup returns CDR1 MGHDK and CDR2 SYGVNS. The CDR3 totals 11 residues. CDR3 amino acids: CASSDGTLAFF. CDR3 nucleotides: TGTGCCAGCAGTGATGGGACACTAGCTTTCTTT.

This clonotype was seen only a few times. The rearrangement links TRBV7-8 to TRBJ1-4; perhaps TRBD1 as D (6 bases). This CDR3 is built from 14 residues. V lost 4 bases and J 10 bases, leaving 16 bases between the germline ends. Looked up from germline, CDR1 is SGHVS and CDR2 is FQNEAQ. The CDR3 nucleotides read TGTGCCAGCAGCTCAACCTATGACAGGTCAAAACTGTTTTTT. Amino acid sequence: CASSSTYDRSKLFF.

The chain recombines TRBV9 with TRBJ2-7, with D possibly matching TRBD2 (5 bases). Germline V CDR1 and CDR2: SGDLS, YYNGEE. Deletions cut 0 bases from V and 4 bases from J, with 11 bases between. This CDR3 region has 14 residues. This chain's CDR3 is CASSVELVSYEQYF. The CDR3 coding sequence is TGTGCCAGCAGCGTAGAACTAGTTAGTTACGAGCAGTACTTC.

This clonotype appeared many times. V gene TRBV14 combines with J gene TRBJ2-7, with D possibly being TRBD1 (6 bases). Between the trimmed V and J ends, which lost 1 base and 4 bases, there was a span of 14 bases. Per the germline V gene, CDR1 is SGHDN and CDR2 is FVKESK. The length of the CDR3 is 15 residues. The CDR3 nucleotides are TGTGCCAGCAGCCAAGGTAGAACAGGGCCATACGAGCAGTACTTC. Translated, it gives CASSQGRTGPYEQYF.

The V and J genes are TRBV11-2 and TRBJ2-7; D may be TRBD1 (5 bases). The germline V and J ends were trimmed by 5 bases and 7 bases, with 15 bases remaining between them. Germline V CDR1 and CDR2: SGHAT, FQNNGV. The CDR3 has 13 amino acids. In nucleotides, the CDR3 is TGTGCCAGCAGCCCCAGGGTCATGGTAGAGCAGTACTTC. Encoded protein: CASSPRVMVEQYF.

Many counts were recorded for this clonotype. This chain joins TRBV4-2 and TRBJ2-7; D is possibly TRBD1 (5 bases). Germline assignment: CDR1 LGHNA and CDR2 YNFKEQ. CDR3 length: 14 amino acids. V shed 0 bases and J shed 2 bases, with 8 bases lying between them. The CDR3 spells CASSQDRRAYEQYF. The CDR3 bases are TGTGCCAGCAGCCAAGATCGCAGGGCCTACGAGCAGTACTTC.

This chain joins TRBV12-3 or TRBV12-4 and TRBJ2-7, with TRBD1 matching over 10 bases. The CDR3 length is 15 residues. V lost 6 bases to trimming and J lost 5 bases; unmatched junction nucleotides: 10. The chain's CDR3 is CASSLSGQGYDEQYF. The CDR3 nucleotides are TGTGCCAGCAGCCTATCGGGACAGGGGTACGACGAGCAGTACTTC.

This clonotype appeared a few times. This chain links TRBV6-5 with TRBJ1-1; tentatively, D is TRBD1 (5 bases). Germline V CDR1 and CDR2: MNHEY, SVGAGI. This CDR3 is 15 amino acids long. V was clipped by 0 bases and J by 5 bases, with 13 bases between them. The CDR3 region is CASSYSLTQGTEAFF. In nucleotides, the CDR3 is TGTGCCAGCAGTTACTCGCTCACTCAGGGAACTGAAGCTTTCTTT.

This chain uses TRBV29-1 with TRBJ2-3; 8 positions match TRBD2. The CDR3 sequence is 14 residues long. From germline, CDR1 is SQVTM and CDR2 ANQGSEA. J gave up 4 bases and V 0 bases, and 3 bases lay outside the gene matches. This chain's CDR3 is CSVEESGGSDTQYF. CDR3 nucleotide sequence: TGCAGCGTTGAAGAGTCGGGAGGGTCAGATACGCAGTATTTT.

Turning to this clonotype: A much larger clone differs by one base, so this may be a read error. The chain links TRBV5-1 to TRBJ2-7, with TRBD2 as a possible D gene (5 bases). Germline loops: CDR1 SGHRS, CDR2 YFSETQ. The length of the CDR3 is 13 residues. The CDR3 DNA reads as TGCGCCAGCAGCTTGGAGGCCCGGGGAGAGCTGTACTTC. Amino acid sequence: CASSLEARGELYF.

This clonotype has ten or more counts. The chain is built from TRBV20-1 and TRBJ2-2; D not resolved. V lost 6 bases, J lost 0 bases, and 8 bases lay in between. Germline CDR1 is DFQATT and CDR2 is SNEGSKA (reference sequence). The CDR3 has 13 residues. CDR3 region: CSARFANTGELFF. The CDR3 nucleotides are TGCAGTGCAAGGTTCGCGAACACCGGGGAGCTGTTTTTT.

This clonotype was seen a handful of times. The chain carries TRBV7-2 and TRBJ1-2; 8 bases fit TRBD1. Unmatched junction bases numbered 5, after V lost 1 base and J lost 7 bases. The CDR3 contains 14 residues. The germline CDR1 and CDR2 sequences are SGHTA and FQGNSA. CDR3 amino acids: CASSLVSQGAGYTF. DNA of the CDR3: TGTGCCAGCAGCTTAGTATCCCAGGGGGCTGGCTACACCTTC.

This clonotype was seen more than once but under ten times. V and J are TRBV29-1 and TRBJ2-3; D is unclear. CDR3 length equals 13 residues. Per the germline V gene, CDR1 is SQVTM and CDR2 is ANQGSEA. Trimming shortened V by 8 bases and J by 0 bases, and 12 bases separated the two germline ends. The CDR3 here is CSRRLASTDTQYF. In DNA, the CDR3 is TGCAGCCGTAGGTTAGCTAGCACAGATACGCAGTATTTT.

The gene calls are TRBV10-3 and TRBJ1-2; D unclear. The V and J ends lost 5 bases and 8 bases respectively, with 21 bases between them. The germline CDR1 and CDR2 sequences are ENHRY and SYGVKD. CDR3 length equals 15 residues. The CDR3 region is CAISQTAGGDGGYTF. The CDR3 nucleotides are TGTGCCATCAGTCAAACCGCAGGTGGCGACGGGGGCTACACCTTC.

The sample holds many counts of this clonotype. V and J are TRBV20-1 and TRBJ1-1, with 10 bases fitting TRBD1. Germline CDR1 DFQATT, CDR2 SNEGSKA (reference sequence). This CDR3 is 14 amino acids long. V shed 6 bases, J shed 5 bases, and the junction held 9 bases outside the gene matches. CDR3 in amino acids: CSASTGQGDTEAFF. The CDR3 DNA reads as TGCAGTGCCAGCACCGGACAGGGGGATACTGAAGCTTTCTTT.

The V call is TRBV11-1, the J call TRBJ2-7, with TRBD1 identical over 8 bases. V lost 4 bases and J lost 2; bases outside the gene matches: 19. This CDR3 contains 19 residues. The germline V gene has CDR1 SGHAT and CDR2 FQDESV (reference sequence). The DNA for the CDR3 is TGTGCCAGCAGCTCCGACAGGGGACGGACTAAGGGGACTCCCTACGAGCAGTACTTC. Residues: CASSSDRGRTKGTPYEQYF.

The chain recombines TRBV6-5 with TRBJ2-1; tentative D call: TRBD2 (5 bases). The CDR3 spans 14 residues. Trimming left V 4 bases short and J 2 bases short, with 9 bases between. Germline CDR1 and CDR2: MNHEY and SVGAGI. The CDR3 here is CASSSDSPYNEQFF. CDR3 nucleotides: TGTGCCAGCAGTTCGGACTCACCCTACAATGAGCAGTTCTTC.

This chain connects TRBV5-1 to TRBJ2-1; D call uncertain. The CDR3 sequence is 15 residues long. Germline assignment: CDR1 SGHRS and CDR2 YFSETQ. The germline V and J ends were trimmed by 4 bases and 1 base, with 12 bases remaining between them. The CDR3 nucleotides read TGCGCCAGCAGCACCGCCTTTGGGTCCTACAATGAGCAGTTCTTC. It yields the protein CASSTAFGSYNEQFF. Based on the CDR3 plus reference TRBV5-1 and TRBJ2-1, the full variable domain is KAGVTQTPRYLIKTRGQQVTLSCSPISGHRSVSWYQQTPGQGLQFLFEYFSETQRNKGNFPGRFSGRQFSNSRSEMNVSTLELGDSALYLCASSTAFGSYNEQFFGPGTRLTVL.

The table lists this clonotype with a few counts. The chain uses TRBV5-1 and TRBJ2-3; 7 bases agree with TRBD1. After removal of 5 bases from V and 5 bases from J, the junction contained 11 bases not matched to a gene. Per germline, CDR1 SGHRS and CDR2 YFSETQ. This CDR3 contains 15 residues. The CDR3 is CASSSRDSYKDTQYF. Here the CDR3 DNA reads TGCGCCAGCAGTTCCCGGGACAGCTACAAAGATACGCAGTATTTT.

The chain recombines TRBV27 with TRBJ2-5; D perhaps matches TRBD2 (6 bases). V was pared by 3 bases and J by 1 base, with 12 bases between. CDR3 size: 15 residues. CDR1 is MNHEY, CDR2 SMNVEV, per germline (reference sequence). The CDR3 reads CASSLGGIGQETQYF. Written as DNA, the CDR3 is TGTGCCAGCAGTTTGGGGGGAATAGGCCAAGAGACCCAGTACTTC.